Shown below are 14 T cell receptor beta chains from a single sample sequenced in a study of T cell clonality in common variable immunodeficiency. Libraries were prepared by immunoSEQ multiplex PCR; TCRdb keeps only in-frame clonotypes and omits some of them. Altogether tens of thousands of clones were found in the sample, and no singletons occur. The sequenced sample consisted of peripheral blood mononuclear cells. Receptor source: a person between 18 and 69 years old in good health.

This clone has a count of ten or more. The DNA ends 3 residues before the CDR3 does, and the rest of the CDR3 is filled in from the germline J gene. The chain employs TRBV20-1 and TRBJ1-1; no clear D. The V and J ends lost 2 bases and 4 bases respectively, with 5 bases between them. The CDR3 runs 11 residues. Germline CDR1 and CDR2: DFQATT and SNEGSKA (reference sequence). CDR3 protein: CSARSSTEAFF. The covered CDR3 bases are TGCAGTGCTAGATCCTCCACTGAA.

This clone was detected ten times or more. The read is 3 residues too short to cover the CDR3 end, so that end is filled in from the germline J gene. J is TRBJ2-7 and V is TRBV2; TRBD2 matches at 8 bases. This CDR3 region has 15 residues. The V and J ends lost 8 bases and 6 bases, in that order; junction bases with no gene match: 15. The germline V gene has CDR1 SNHLY and CDR2 FYNNEI. The sequenced CDR3 bases are TGTGCCAGCTCAGGGATAGCGGGGACCAGAGGCGAG. It yields the protein CASSGIAGTRGE. The full CDR3 sequence reads CASSGIAGTRGEQYF.

This clone showed up many times. The CDR3 is cut off 3 residues early in the read; its end comes from the germline J gene. The chain uses TRBV20-1 and TRBJ2-4, with 7 bases lining up with TRBD1. This CDR3 has 15 residues. Looked up from germline, CDR1 is DFQATT and CDR2 is SNEGSKA (reference sequence). The junction had 6 bases not matched to a gene; V was cut back by 4 bases and J by 0 bases. CDR3 sequence: CSAKRQGLAKNIQYF. The sequenced part of the CDR3 DNA is TGCAGTGCTAAGAGACAGGGATTAGCCAAAAACATT.

In its sample, this clone was seen many times. The read ends 3 residues before the CDR3 terminus; that terminus is restored from the germline J gene. The chain joins TRBV6-2 or TRBV6-3 to TRBJ1-1, with D possibly being TRBD1 (5 bases). The CDR3 loop spans 14 amino acids. Germline V gene lookup returns CDR1 MNHEY and CDR2 SVGEGT. Trimming cost V 0 bases and J 2 bases, with 7 bases left between them. This CDR3 is CASSYSRGNTEAFF. The covered CDR3 bases are TGTGCCAGCAGTTACTCAAGGGGAAACACTGAA.

Ten or more counts support this clone. The junction shows a germline mismatch at one end, possibly a read error. Read sequence stops 3 residues before the CDR3 end, and the germline J gene provides the missing end. The chain has TRBV28 and TRBJ2-5; D is unresolved. This CDR3 is built from 14 residues. Germline-derived CDR1 and CDR2 are MDHEN and SYDVKM. The sequenced part of the CDR3 DNA is TGTGCCAGCAGTTGGGCCCCGGCCCAAAAGACC. Its protein is CASSWAPAQKT. The entire CDR3 sequence reads CASSWAPAQKTQYF.

Ten or more counts support this clone. The read halts 3 residues ahead of the CDR3 end, with the missing end drawn from the germline J gene. V gene TRBV7-8 combines with J gene TRBJ2-5; D may be TRBD2 (6 bases). Trimming removed 4 bases from V and 6 bases from J, with 21 bases in between. The CDR3 totals 16 residues. The germline V gene has CDR1 SGHVS and CDR2 FQNEAQ. CDR3: CASSSTGLATVKTQYF. The covered CDR3 bases are TGTGCCAGCAGCTCAACGGGGCTAGCGACGGTGAAGACC.

This clone has a count of ten or more. Coverage ceases 3 residues before the CDR3 finishes, and the germline J gene fills in the end. J is TRBJ2-7 and V is TRBV14; TRBD2 might be the D (5 bases). CDR3 length equals 14 residues. Germline V gives CDR1 SGHDN, CDR2 FVKESK. The V and J ends lost 1 base and 2 bases respectively, with 9 bases between them. CDR3: CASSQGQRAYEQYF. Partial CDR3 DNA: TGTGCCAGCAGCCAAGGGCAGAGGGCCTACGAG.

This clone was seen at least ten times. The sequenced fragment ends 3 residues before the CDR3 boundary, so the rest is inferred from the germline J gene. The chain carries TRBV5-5 and TRBJ2-7, with D hard to call. V was trimmed by 0 bases and J by 0 bases, leaving 7 bases between them. Germline CDR1 and CDR2: SGHKS and YYEKEE (reference sequence). The CDR3 spans 14 residues. The CDR3 reads CASSLVQSSYEQYF. The DNA read from the CDR3 is TGTGCCAGCAGCTTGGTTCAGAGCTCCTACGAG.

This clone was detected many times. The read stops 3 residues short of the end of the CDR3; the missing end is completed from the germline J gene. The chain carries TRBV30 and TRBJ1-4; the D is unclear. This CDR3 comprises 15 residues. Trimming removed 2 bases from V and 4 bases from J, with 14 bases in between. Per germline, CDR1 GTSNPN and CDR2 SVGIG (reference sequence). The CDR3 region is CAWSIKSRGNEKLFF. CDR3 DNA, as far as it was read: TGTGCCTGGAGTATCAAAAGTCGGGGTAATGAAAAA.

This clone showed up many times. The CDR3 is cut off 3 residues early in the read; its end comes from the germline J gene. The rearrangement uses TRBV6-1 and TRBJ2-7; the match to TRBD1 covers 9 bases. V was clipped by 4 bases and J by 0 bases; unmatched bases: 4. This CDR3 is built from 15 residues. Germline V lookup: CDR1 MNHNS, CDR2 SASEGT. Partial CDR3 DNA: TGTGCCAGCAGTGCCCGGGACAGGGTCTCCTACGAG. Residues: CASSARDRVSYE. In full, the CDR3 reads CASSARDRVSYEQYF.

This clone appeared a few times. The read ends 3 residues shy of where the CDR3 ends; the end is completed using the germline J gene. The rearrangement uses TRBV20-1 and TRBJ1-1; maybe TRBD1 (6 bases). The germline V gene has CDR1 DFQATT and CDR2 SNEGSKA (reference sequence). There are 15 residues in the CDR3. Between the trimmed V and J ends, which lost 6 bases and 4 bases, there was a span of 21 bases. The CDR3 protein is CSALDHLQGFTEAFF. CDR3 DNA, as far as it was read: TGCAGTGCCCTGGACCACCTTCAGGGGTTCACTGAA.

This clone was recorded many times. The read is 3 residues too short to cover the CDR3 end, so that end is filled in from the germline J gene. V and J are TRBV20-1 and TRBJ1-1; D gene uncertain. The germline gives CDR1 DFQATT, CDR2 SNEGSKA (reference sequence). This CDR3 is 13 amino acids long. Trimming removed 5 bases from V and 4 bases from J, with 14 bases in between. CDR3 DNA, as far as it was read: TGCAGTGCTCTCCGCCGCCAGAGCACTGAA. Protein product: CSALRRQSTE. The complete CDR3 sequence is CSALRRQSTEAFF.

At least ten counts were recorded for this clone. The CDR3 end lies 3 residues beyond the end of the read and is filled in from the germline J gene. The genes are TRBV2 and TRBJ2-2, with 11 bases aligning to TRBD2. CDR3 length: 15 residues. Germline V gene sequence: CDR1 SNHLY, CDR2 FYNNEI. Germline trimming cut 8 bases from V and 3 bases from J; bases unmatched to any gene: 5. The DNA read from the CDR3 is TGTGCCAGCGGGCTAGCGGGAGGATACACCGGGGAG. This translates into CASGLAGGYTGE. The full CDR3 reads CASGLAGGYTGELFF.

This clone was recorded many times. Read sequence stops 3 residues before the CDR3 end, and the germline J gene provides the missing end. The V gene is TRBV7-8, the J gene TRBJ2-5; no reliable D call. The CDR3 contains 17 residues. The ends were cut back, 4 bases at V and 0 bases at J, with 18 bases in the middle. Germline V gene lookup returns CDR1 SGHVS and CDR2 FQNEAQ. The CDR3 DNA, read in part, is TGTGCCAGCAGCTCCTTAAGCCAGGCAGTGTACCAAGAGACC. As protein: CASSSLSQAVYQET. The complete CDR3 sequence is CASSSLSQAVYQETQYF.